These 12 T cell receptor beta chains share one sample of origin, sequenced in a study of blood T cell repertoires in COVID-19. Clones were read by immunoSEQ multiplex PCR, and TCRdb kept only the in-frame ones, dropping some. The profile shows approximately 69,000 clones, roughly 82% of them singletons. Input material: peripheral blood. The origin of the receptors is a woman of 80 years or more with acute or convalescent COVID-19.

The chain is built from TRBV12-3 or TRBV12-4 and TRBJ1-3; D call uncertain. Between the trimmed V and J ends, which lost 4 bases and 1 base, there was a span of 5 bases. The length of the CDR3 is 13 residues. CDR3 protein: CASSSGSGNTIYF. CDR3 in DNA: TGTGCCAGCAGTTCGGGGTCTGGAAACACCATATATTTT.

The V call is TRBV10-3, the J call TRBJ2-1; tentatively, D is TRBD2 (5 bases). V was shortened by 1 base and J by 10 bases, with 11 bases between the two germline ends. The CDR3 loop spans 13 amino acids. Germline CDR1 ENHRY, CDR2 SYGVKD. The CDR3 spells CAISELTNLEQFF. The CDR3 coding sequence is TGTGCCATCAGTGAGTTGACTAACTTAGAGCAGTTCTTC.

CDR3 residues: CASSLVTGVSVYEQYF. The CDR3 nucleotides are TGTGCCAGCAGCTTAGTCACAGGGGTGTCCGTTTACGAGCAGTACTTC. V usage is TRBV7-2 and J usage is TRBJ2-7; TRBD1 aligns across 7 bases. J lost 4 bases, V lost 1 base, and 10 bases had no gene match. The CDR3 has 16 residues. Germline values: CDR1 SGHTA, CDR2 FQGNSA.

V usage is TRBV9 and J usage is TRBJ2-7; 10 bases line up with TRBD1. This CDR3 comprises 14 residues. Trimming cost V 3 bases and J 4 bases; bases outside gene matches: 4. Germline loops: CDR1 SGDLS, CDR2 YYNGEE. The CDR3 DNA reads TGTGCCAGCAGCGCATCGGACAGGGGGTACGAGCAGTACTTC. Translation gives CASSASDRGYEQYF.

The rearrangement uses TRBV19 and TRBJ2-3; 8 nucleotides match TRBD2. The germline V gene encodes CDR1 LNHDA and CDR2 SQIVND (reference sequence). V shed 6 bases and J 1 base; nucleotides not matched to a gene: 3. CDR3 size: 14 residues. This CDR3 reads CASSPTSGTDTQYF. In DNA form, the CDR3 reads TGTGCCAGTAGCCCGACTAGCGGCACAGATACGCAGTATTTT.

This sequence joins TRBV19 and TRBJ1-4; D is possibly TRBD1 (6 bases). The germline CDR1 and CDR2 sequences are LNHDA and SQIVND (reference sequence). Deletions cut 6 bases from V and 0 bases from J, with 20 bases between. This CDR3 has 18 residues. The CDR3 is CASSPTPWDTSTNEKLFF. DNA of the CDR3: TGTGCCAGTAGCCCCACCCCATGGGACACCTCAACTAATGAAAAACTGTTTTTT.

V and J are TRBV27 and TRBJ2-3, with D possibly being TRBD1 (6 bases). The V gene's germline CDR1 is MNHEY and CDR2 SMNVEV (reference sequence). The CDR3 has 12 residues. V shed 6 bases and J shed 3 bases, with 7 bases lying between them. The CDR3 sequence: CASRTGTDTQYF. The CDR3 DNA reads TGTGCCAGCAGAACAGGGACAGATACGCAGTATTTT.

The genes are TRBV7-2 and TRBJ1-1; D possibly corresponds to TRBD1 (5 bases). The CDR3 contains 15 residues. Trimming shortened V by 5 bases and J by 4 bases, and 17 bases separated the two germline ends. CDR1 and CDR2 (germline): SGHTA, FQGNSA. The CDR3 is CASSALLGGRTEAFF. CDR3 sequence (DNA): TGTGCCAGCAGCGCCCTCCTCGGGGGACGCACTGAAGCTTTCTTT.

DNA of the CDR3: TGTGCCAGCAGCGTAGGGGGACTCCAGTTAGCCAAAAACATTCAGTACTTC. This translates into CASSVGGLQLAKNIQYF. The V and J genes are TRBV9 and TRBJ2-4; D possibly corresponds to TRBD2 (6 bases). Trimming left V 0 bases short and J 0 bases short, with 13 bases between. Looked up from germline, CDR1 is SGDLS and CDR2 is YYNGEE. The CDR3 loop spans 17 amino acids.

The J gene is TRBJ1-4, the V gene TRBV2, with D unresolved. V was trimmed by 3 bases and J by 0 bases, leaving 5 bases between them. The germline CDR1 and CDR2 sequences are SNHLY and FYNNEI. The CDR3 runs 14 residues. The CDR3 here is CASSDRSTNEKLFF. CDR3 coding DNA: TGTGCCAGCAGTGATCGTTCAACTAATGAAAAACTGTTTTTT.

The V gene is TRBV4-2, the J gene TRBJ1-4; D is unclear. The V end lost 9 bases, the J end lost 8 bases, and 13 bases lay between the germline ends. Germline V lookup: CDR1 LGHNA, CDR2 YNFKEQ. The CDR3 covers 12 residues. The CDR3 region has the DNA TGTGCCAGTGGGGAGTTATTAGAAAAACTGTTTTTT. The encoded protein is CASGELLEKLFF.

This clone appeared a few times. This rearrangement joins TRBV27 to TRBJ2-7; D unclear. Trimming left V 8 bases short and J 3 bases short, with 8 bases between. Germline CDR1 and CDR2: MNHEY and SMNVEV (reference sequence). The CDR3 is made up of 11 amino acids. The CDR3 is CASGRSYEQYF. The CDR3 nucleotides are TGTGCCAGCGGAAGGAGCTACGAGCAGTACTTC.